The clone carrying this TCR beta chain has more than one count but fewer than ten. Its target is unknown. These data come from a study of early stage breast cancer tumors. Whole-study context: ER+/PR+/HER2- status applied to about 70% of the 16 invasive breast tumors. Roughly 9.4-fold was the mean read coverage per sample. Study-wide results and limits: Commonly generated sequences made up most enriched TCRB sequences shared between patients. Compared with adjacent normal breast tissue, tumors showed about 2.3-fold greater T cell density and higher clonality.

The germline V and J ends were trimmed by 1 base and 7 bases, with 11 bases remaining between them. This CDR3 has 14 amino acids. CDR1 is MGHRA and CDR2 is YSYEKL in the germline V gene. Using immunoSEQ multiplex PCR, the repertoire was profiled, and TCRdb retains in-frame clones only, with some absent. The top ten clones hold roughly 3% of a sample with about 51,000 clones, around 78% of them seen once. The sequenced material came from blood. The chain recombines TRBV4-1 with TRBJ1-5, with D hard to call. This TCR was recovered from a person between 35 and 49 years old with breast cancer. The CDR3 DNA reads TGCGCCAGCAGCCAAGTTCAGGACGGGCAGCCCCAGCATTTT. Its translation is CASSQVQDGQPQHF.